These 20 T cell receptor beta chains were sequenced from one sample in a study of cytomegalovirus exposure and HLA in healthy donors. Libraries were prepared by immunoSEQ multiplex PCR; TCRdb keeps only in-frame clonotypes and omits some of them. Here the sample spans 55,000 to 80,000 clones, 85% to 95% being singletons. The sequenced sample consisted of PBMCs. The receptors here all came from a man younger than 35 in good health and CMV-seronegative.

V usage is TRBV6-6 and J usage is TRBJ1-1; 9 bases are a match to TRBD1. The CDR3 loop spans 15 amino acids. Germline-derived CDR1 and CDR2 are MNHNY and SVGAGI (reference sequence). Trimming removed 5 bases from V and 0 bases from J; junction bases left unmatched: 4. The CDR3, as DNA: TGTGCCAGCAGTACCGGACAGGGGATGAACACTGAAGCTTTCTTT. Protein product: CASSTGQGMNTEAFF.

This chain joins TRBV28 and TRBJ2-1; TRBD1 might be the D (6 bases). This CDR3 spans 12 amino acids. The germline V and J ends were trimmed by 2 bases and 15 bases, with 14 bases remaining between them. Germline lookup yields CDR1 MDHEN and CDR2 SYDVKM. The CDR3 spells CASSLQGRLLFF. The CDR3 DNA reads TGTGCCAGCAGTTTACAGGGGCGCCTTCTGTTCTTC.

The gene calls are TRBV9 and TRBJ2-5, with 8 bases matching TRBD1. There are 18 residues in the CDR3. Germline-derived CDR1 and CDR2 are SGDLS and YYNGEE. V lost 0 bases, J lost 7 bases, and 17 bases stayed unmatched. In DNA form, the CDR3 reads TGTGCCAGCAGCGTAGAGTTCGAGGCGGGCAGGGGGCGGGGGACCCAGTACTTC. Amino acid sequence: CASSVEFEAGRGRGTQYF.

This clone came up once. The chain uses TRBV4-2 and TRBJ2-7; D is unclear. The germline CDR1 and CDR2 sequences are LGHNA and YNFKEQ. CDR3 length: 13 amino acids. V was trimmed by 0 bases and J by 7 bases, leaving 10 bases between them. The CDR3 DNA reads as TGTGCCAGCAGCCAAGACCTATTCGAGGAGCAGTACTTC. Its translation is CASSQDLFEEQYF.

The chain is built from TRBV2 and TRBJ2-7, with TRBD1 matching over 11 bases. V shed 8 bases, J shed 3 bases, and the junction held 3 bases outside the gene matches. Germline V gene data show CDR1 as SNHLY and CDR2 as FYNNEI. The CDR3 length is 13 residues. Here the CDR3 DNA reads TGTGCCAGCGCCGGGACAGGGGGCTACGAGCAGTACTTC. Its translation: CASAGTGGYEQYF.

The CDR3 spells CASSPLPWTGDGSNQPQHF. The CDR3 DNA is TGTGCCAGCTCACCACTACCCTGGACAGGGGATGGTAGCAATCAGCCCCAGCATTTT. The chain links TRBV18 to TRBJ1-5; 9 nucleotides align to TRBD1. This CDR3 contains 19 residues. Germline V gene lookup returns CDR1 KGHSH and CDR2 LQKENI. The V segment lost 1 base and the J segment 0 bases; nucleotides outside the gene matches: 10.

This chain connects TRBV4-1 to TRBJ2-1; 7 positions agree with TRBD2. Trimming removed 2 bases from V and 0 bases from J; junction bases left unmatched: 7. The CDR3 covers 17 residues. Germline values: CDR1 MGHRA, CDR2 YSYEKL. The CDR3 DNA follows: TGCGCCAGCAGCCAATTTACGGGGGGTGTCTCCTACAATGAGCAGTTCTTC. Residues: CASSQFTGGVSYNEQFF.

The chain links TRBV28 to TRBJ1-5, with D perhaps TRBD1 (5 bases). V was pared by 2 bases and J by 7 bases, with 12 bases between. Per the germline V gene, CDR1 is MDHEN and CDR2 is SYDVKM. The CDR3 totals 14 residues. CDR3 amino acids: CASSLGAGRQPQHF. Written as DNA, the CDR3 is TGTGCCAGCAGTTTAGGGGCAGGGCGACAGCCCCAGCATTTT. The full variable domain, rest sourced from reference TRBV28 and TRBJ1-5, is DVKVTQSSRYLVKRTGEKVFLECVQDMDHENMFWYRQDPGLGLRLIYFSYDVKMKEKGDIPEGYSVSREKKERFSLILESASTNQTSMYLCASSLGAGRQPQHFGDGTRLSIL.

This clone occurred once. The chain couples TRBV7-2 to TRBJ1-1; 8 bases are shared with TRBD1. CDR1 is SGHTA, CDR2 FQGNSA, per germline. The CDR3 loop spans 14 amino acids. Germline trimming cut 5 bases from V and 1 base from J; bases unmatched to any gene: 3. The CDR3 here is CASSQGAGNTEAFF. The CDR3 nucleotides are TGTGCCAGCAGCCAGGGGGCGGGGAACACTGAAGCTTTCTTT.

The chain's CDR3 is CASSDGGTQYF. The CDR3 DNA reads as TGTGCCAGCAGCGACGGGGGTACGCAGTATTTT. The V call is TRBV9, the J call TRBJ2-3, with TRBD2 as a possible D gene (6 bases). Looked up from germline, CDR1 is SGDLS and CDR2 is YYNGEE. The CDR3 loop spans 11 amino acids. Trimming left V 3 bases short and J 8 bases short, with 7 bases between.

The chain carries TRBV6-5 and TRBJ2-7; 8 bases line up with TRBD1. From germline, CDR1 is MNHEY and CDR2 SVGAGI. The CDR3 covers 14 residues. Losses at the gene ends were 5 bases for V and 6 bases for J; bases not matched to a gene: 9. This CDR3 reads CASSLGQGHFEQYF. CDR3 nucleotides: TGTGCCAGCAGTCTCGGACAGGGTCACTTCGAGCAGTACTTC.

The rearrangement uses TRBV19 and TRBJ2-7; possibly TRBD2 for D (6 bases). V was pared by 6 bases and J by 6 bases, with 15 bases between. The germline gives CDR1 LNHDA, CDR2 SQIVND (reference sequence). CDR3 length: 13 residues. The CDR3 spells CASSSRGASEQYF. The CDR3 DNA is TGTGCCAGTAGCAGCCGCGGGGCCAGCGAGCAGTACTTC.

CDR3 bases: TGTGCCAGCAGGGAGACTAGCGCCAACTCCTACGAGCAGTACTTC. Translated, it gives CASRETSANSYEQYF. The rearrangement uses TRBV7-9 and TRBJ2-7; TRBD2 agrees at 8 bases. V shed 6 bases and J 0 bases; nucleotides not matched to a gene: 7. The germline gives CDR1 SEHNR, CDR2 FQNEAQ (reference sequence). This CDR3 has 15 residues.

The V and J genes are TRBV14 and TRBJ2-1; weak D call: TRBD1 (5 bases). Trimming shortened V by 0 bases and J by 13 bases, and 10 bases separated the two germline ends. CDR3 length equals 12 residues. Per germline, CDR1 SGHDN and CDR2 FVKESK. DNA of the CDR3: TGTGCCAGCAGCCAAGATCGACAGAACCAGTTCTTC. Amino acid sequence: CASSQDRQNQFF.

The rearrangement uses TRBV2 and TRBJ1-5; TRBD1 might be the D (6 bases). The CDR3 extends over 18 amino acids. V was trimmed by 6 bases and J by 8 bases, leaving 29 bases between them. CDR1 is SNHLY, CDR2 FYNNEI, per germline. In nucleotides, the CDR3 is TGTGCCAGCAGCGAAATCGGTGGGACACATACTCTAGGGGAGCCCCAGCATTTT. The encoded protein is CASSEIGGTHTLGEPQHF.

V is TRBV9 and J is TRBJ1-2; maybe TRBD1 (5 bases). The V and J ends lost 0 bases and 2 bases respectively, with 8 bases between them. This CDR3 has 14 amino acids. Germline V gives CDR1 SGDLS, CDR2 YYNGEE. Written as DNA, the CDR3 is TGTGCCAGCAGCGTAGGGGGGGGGAACTATGGCTACACCTTC. As protein: CASSVGGGNYGYTF.

The chain links TRBV7-8 to TRBJ2-7, with a possible D match to TRBD2 (5 bases). The CDR3 loop spans 14 amino acids. V lost 1 base and J lost 6, with 13 bases in between. Germline loops: CDR1 SGHVS, CDR2 FQNEAQ. CDR3: CASSLVRSGSEQYF. CDR3 DNA sequence: TGTGCCAGCAGCTTAGTTCGCTCGGGGAGCGAGCAGTACTTC.

This chain links TRBV15 with TRBJ2-2; the D gene is possibly TRBD2 (7 bases). V was trimmed by 4 bases and J by 6 bases, leaving 15 bases between them. Per the germline V gene, CDR1 is LNHNV and CDR2 is YYDKDF (reference sequence). The CDR3 sequence is 15 residues long. The CDR3 DNA sequence: TGTGCCACCAGCATGATAAGGGGGGGGGCCGGGGAGCTGTTTTTT. Residues: CATSMIRGGAGELFF.

V gene TRBV27 combines with J gene TRBJ2-5, with D tentatively TRBD2 (6 bases). V was shortened by 6 bases and J by 10 bases, with 24 bases between the two germline ends. Germline-derived CDR1 and CDR2 are MNHEY and SMNVEV (reference sequence). The CDR3 has 15 residues. CDR3 amino acids: CASSTANGGTGDQYF. The CDR3 nucleotides are TGTGCCAGCAGCACGGCCAACGGCGGGACGGGTGACCAGTACTTC.

The chain is built from TRBV6-1 and TRBJ1-2; 9 nucleotides agree with TRBD1. Germline CDR1 and CDR2: MNHNS and SASEGT. The CDR3 covers 16 residues. J was trimmed by 7 bases and V by 3 bases; bases with no gene match: 12. CDR3 in amino acids: CASSDPGQGDYFGYTF. The CDR3 DNA reads as TGTGCCAGCAGTGACCCGGGACAGGGAGACTACTTTGGCTACACCTTC.